Listed here are 28 T cell receptor beta chains from one sample, sequenced in a study of T cells in Graves' hyperthyroidism and ophthalmopathy. Amplification of TCR beta CDR3 regions was performed using RNA transcripts as template. Initially, a first-round RT-PCR of the TCR CDR3 employed the HTBI primer set. TCRdb analysed the multiplex PCR reads with MiXCR anew, one entry per CDR3 protein. The profile shows about 550,000 distinct CDR3 sequences, around 20% of them singletons. Sequencing was performed on blood. The receptors come from a man aged 18 to 29 with Graves' hyperthyroidism.

This clonotype was counted between two and nine times. The chain joins TRBV28 to TRBJ2-3, with D perhaps matching TRBD2 (6 bases). The CDR3 consists of 15 residues. V gave up 6 bases and J gave up 0 bases, with 13 bases separating them. CDR1 MDHEN and CDR2 SYDVKM come from the germline V gene. CDR3: CASRPPEGSTDTQYF. As DNA, the CDR3 is TGTGCCAGCAGACCGCCGGAGGGAAGCACAGATACGCAGTATTTT.

The CDR3 here is CASSELGQGASNQPQHF. The CDR3 DNA follows: TGCGCCAGCAGTGAGTTGGGACAGGGGGCGAGCAATCAGCCCCAGCATTTT. The V call is TRBV10-1, the J call TRBJ1-5, with 12 bases that match TRBD1. The ends lost 1 base at V and 1 base at J; junction bases unmatched: 2. The CDR3 totals 17 residues. Germline V CDR1 and CDR2: WNHNN, SYGVQD (reference sequence).

This clonotype was picked up many times. The junction and the germline gene differ at one end; a read error may be behind it. This chain joins TRBV5-1 and TRBJ1-6, with unresolved D. The CDR3 extends over 15 amino acids. Germline V gene sequence: CDR1 SGHRS, CDR2 YFSETQ. As DNA, the CDR3 is TGCGTCAGCAGCTCAAGGGTGTCCGCGGATTCACCCCTCCACTTT. Protein sequence: CVSSSRVSADSPLHF.

This clonotype was seen repeatedly, ten times or more. The chain links TRBV6-5 to TRBJ1-5; TRBD1 might be the D (6 bases). CDR1 and CDR2 (germline): MNHEY, SVGAGI. The CDR3 is 15 amino acids. The V and J ends lost 2 bases and 4 bases respectively, with 12 bases between them. The CDR3 protein is CASSYAGAGNQPQHF. The CDR3 nucleotides are TGTGCCAGCAGTTACGCGGGGGCGGGTAATCAGCCCCAGCATTTT.

The J gene is TRBJ1-1, the V gene TRBV5-6, with a weak D call TRBD1 (5 bases). Germline-derived CDR1 and CDR2 are SGHDT and YYEEEE. The V end lost 3 bases, the J end lost 2 bases, and 17 bases lay between the germline ends. CDR3 length: 16 residues. The CDR3 protein is CASSSGTLRRNTEAFF. The CDR3 DNA reads as TGTGCCAGCAGCTCGGGGACTTTGAGGCGCAACACTGAAGCTTTCTTT.

This clonotype has a count of ten or more. This sequence joins TRBV6-1 and TRBJ1-1, with 9 nucleotides matching TRBD1. CDR3 length: 14 residues. Looked up from germline, CDR1 is MNHNS and CDR2 is SASEGT. V was pared by 5 bases and J by 3 bases, with 4 bases of the junction left unmatched. This chain's CDR3 is CASSQDRGDTEAFF. CDR3 nucleotides: TGTGCCAGCAGTCAAGACAGGGGGGACACTGAAGCTTTCTTT.

Many counts were recorded for this clonotype. The J gene is TRBJ2-7, the V gene TRBV28, with a tentative D call TRBD1 (6 bases). Trimming left V 3 bases short and J 3 bases short, with 12 bases between. The CDR3 is 14 residues long. CDR1 is MDHEN, CDR2 SYDVKM, per germline. For the CDR3, the DNA is TGTGCCAGCAGTTTTAGACAGGAAGTCTACGAGCAGTACTTC. Its protein product is CASSFRQEVYEQYF.

This clonotype was seen only a few times. A much larger clone sits a single nucleotide away, making a read error possible. V is TRBV20-1 and J is TRBJ1-2; a weak D match, TRBD1 (5 bases). Germline CDR1 reads DFQATT; CDR2 reads SNEGSKA (reference sequence). The CDR3 has 12 amino acids. CDR3 sequence reads: CSAREGVYGHTF. CDR3 nucleotide sequence: TGCAGTGCTAGAGAAGGGGTGTATGGCCACACCTTC.

The chain uses TRBV28 and TRBJ2-5, with D possibly called TRBD1 or TRBD2 (5 bases each). The V and J ends lost 7 bases and 4 bases respectively, with 19 bases between them. Germline-derived CDR1 and CDR2 are MDHEN and SYDVKM. The CDR3 consists of 15 residues. The CDR3 spells CASTPRGAIGETQYF. Here the CDR3 DNA reads TGTGCCAGCACCCCCCGGGGCGCGATTGGAGAGACCCAGTACTTC.

This clonotype came up many times. The genes are TRBV20-1 and TRBJ1-1; 9 bases line up with TRBD1. With V trimmed by 0 bases and J by 0 bases, 14 bases remained unmatched. The CDR3 length is 19 residues. Germline-derived CDR1 and CDR2 are DFQATT and SNEGSKA (reference sequence). DNA of the CDR3: TGCAGTGCTAGAGAAAGGGACAGGGCCCTCGGAGGGTTGAACACTGAAGCTTTCTTT. This encodes CSARERDRALGGLNTEAFF.

The chain couples TRBV20-1 to TRBJ2-5; maybe TRBD2 (5 bases). Looked up from germline, CDR1 is DFQATT and CDR2 is SNEGSKA (reference sequence). V was trimmed by 4 bases and J by 4 bases, leaving 13 bases between them. The CDR3 covers 13 residues. CDR3 region: CSAIKRTGETQYF. For the CDR3, the DNA is TGCAGTGCTATAAAACGGACTGGAGAGACCCAGTACTTC.

This clonotype was recorded a few times. This sequence joins TRBV19 and TRBJ2-5; 8 positions match TRBD1. Germline CDR1 LNHDA, CDR2 SQIVND (reference sequence). With V trimmed by 6 bases and J by 4 bases, 4 bases remained unmatched. The CDR3 is made up of 13 amino acids. This CDR3 reads CASSVQGGETQYF. The CDR3 nucleotides read TGTGCCAGTAGCGTACAGGGGGGAGAGACCCAGTACTTC.

This clonotype was counted between two and nine times. The CDR3 sequence is CASSYGRVYGYTF. In DNA, the CDR3 is TGTGCCAGCAGTTACGGGAGGGTCTATGGCTACACCTTC. J is TRBJ1-2 and V is TRBV6-5; D ambiguous. Trimming stripped 2 bases from V and 4 bases from J, with 8 bases between. The germline V gene has CDR1 MNHEY and CDR2 SVGAGI. This CDR3 has 13 amino acids.

The rearrangement joins TRBV28 to TRBJ1-6; 8 bases match TRBD1. With V trimmed by 7 bases and J by 2 bases, 16 bases remained unmatched. The CDR3 is 19 amino acids. Germline V lookup: CDR1 MDHEN, CDR2 SYDVKM. The CDR3 DNA reads TGTGCCAGCACCCCTCGACAGGGGTTTGCCCCGCCCTATAATTCACCCCTCCACTTT. Its protein product is CASTPRQGFAPPYNSPLHF. Together with reference TRBV28 and TRBJ1-6, the CDR3 gives the full variable domain: DVKVTQSSRYLVKRTGEKVFLECVQDMDHENMFWYRQDPGLGLRLIYFSYDVKMKEKGDIPEGYSVSREKKERFSLILESASTNQTSMYLCASTPRQGFAPPYNSPLHFGNGTRLTVT.

The rearrangement links TRBV6-1 to TRBJ2-7, with no clear D. Trimming stripped 1 base from V and 3 bases from J, with 4 bases between. The CDR3 loop spans 12 amino acids. Germline lookup yields CDR1 MNHNS and CDR2 SASEGT. The CDR3 sequence: CASSEVHYEQYF. CDR3 bases: TGTGCCAGCAGTGAAGTTCACTACGAGCAGTACTTC.

This clonotype was counted between two and nine times. This sequence joins TRBV4-1 and TRBJ2-7; D may correspond to TRBD1 or TRBD2 (6 bases each). Germline V gene data show CDR1 as MGHRA and CDR2 as YSYEKL. This CDR3 is 16 amino acids long. V gave up 2 bases and J gave up 0 bases, with 14 bases separating them. The CDR3 sequence: CASSQLHGGLSYEQYF. CDR3 sequence (DNA): TGCGCCAGCAGCCAACTCCACGGGGGCCTCTCCTACGAGCAGTACTTC.

The V and J genes are TRBV7-9 and TRBJ1-1; D unclear. Germline CDR1 is SEHNR and CDR2 is FQNEAQ (reference sequence). This CDR3 has 13 amino acids. V shed 2 bases and J shed 6 bases, with 10 bases lying between them. The CDR3 loop is CASSLKMVSEAFF. The CDR3 nucleotides are TGTGCCAGCAGCTTAAAAATGGTGTCTGAAGCTTTCTTT.

The V and J genes are TRBV3-1 and TRBJ1-3; no clear D gene. The germline V gene encodes CDR1 LGHDT and CDR2 YNNKEL (reference sequence). V was pared by 4 bases and J by 0 bases, with 16 bases between. This CDR3 region has 17 residues. The CDR3 DNA is TGTGCCAGCAGCCTAACTTTGTGGCAACACTCTGGAAACACCATATATTTT. Amino acid sequence: CASSLTLWQHSGNTIYF. The full variable domain, rest sourced from reference TRBV3-1 and TRBJ1-3, is DTAVSQTPKYLVTQMGNDKSIKCEQNLGHDTMYWYKQDSKKFLKIMFSYNNKELIINETVPNRFSPKSPDKAHLNLHINSLELGDSAVYFCASSLTLWQHSGNTIYFGEGSWLTVV.

In its sample, this clonotype was seen many times. The J gene is TRBJ2-5, the V gene TRBV7-2; perhaps TRBD2 as D (6 bases). CDR1 and CDR2 from the germline V gene are SGHTA and FQGNSA. The CDR3 has 16 amino acids. V lost 2 bases and J lost 5, with 18 bases in between. The CDR3 DNA follows: TGTGCCAGCAGCTTAAACGGTCTGCGGGGAGGTGAGACCCAGTACTTC. It codes for CASSLNGLRGGETQYF.

This clonotype was seen many times. V usage is TRBV6-7 and J usage is TRBJ2-7; D is possibly TRBD1 (6 bases). TRBV6-7 is given ORF status, its function remaining uncertain. The V end lost 0 bases, the J end lost 6 bases, and 12 bases lay between the germline ends. The CDR3 sequence is 14 residues long. In DNA, the CDR3 is TGTGCCAGCAGTTACTCGGGCAGGGGTTGCGAGCAGTACTTC. Amino acid sequence: CASSYSGRGCEQYF.

This clonotype has ten or more counts. The chain combines TRBV12-5 with TRBJ2-5; 8 nucleotides align to TRBD2. V lost 6 bases, J lost 2 bases, and 5 bases stayed unmatched. Germline values: CDR1 LGHNT, CDR2 FRNRAP. The CDR3 runs to 14 residues. The CDR3 loop is CASGLSGGQETQYF. CDR3 coding DNA: TGTGCTAGTGGCCTAAGCGGGGGTCAAGAGACCCAGTACTTC.

This clonotype was seen repeatedly, ten times or more. The V gene is TRBV6-2 or TRBV6-3, the J gene TRBJ2-7; D may be TRBD1 (6 bases). Deletions cut 4 bases from V and 6 bases from J, with 10 bases between. The CDR3 totals 12 residues. Per the germline V gene, CDR1 is MNHEY and CDR2 is SVGEGT. DNA of the CDR3: TGTGCCAGCAGTTCGCAGGGGCTCGAGCAGTACTTC. Encoded protein: CASSSQGLEQYF.

The J gene is TRBJ2-4, the V gene TRBV25-1; D not resolved. CDR3 length equals 16 residues. Germline CDR1 reads MGHDK; CDR2 reads SYGVNS. The V gene lost 7 bases and the J gene lost 8 bases, with 24 bases spanning the gap. CDR3 loop: CASNSSNLGIRDIQYF. Here the CDR3 DNA reads TGTGCCAGCAATTCCAGTAATCTGGGGATTCGGGACATTCAGTACTTC.

The V gene is TRBV6-1, the J gene TRBJ2-6; D may be TRBD1 (6 bases). Germline loops: CDR1 MNHNS, CDR2 SASEGT. This CDR3 is 15 amino acids long. V lost 7 bases and J 0 bases, leaving 10 bases between the germline ends. CDR3 sequence (DNA): TGTGCCAGCACTACAGGGTACTCTGGGGCCAACGTCCTGACTTTC. This encodes CASTTGYSGANVLTF.

This clonotype was counted many times. The V and J genes are TRBV11-2 and TRBJ1-5; 10 bases map to TRBD1. Trimming took 5 bases from V and 5 from J; bases not matched to a gene: 6. The CDR3 totals 15 residues. Looked up from germline, CDR1 is SGHAT and CDR2 is FQNNGV. DNA of the CDR3: TGTGCCAGCAGCCTGGACAGGGGGATGTATCAGCCCCAGCATTTT. It is translated as CASSLDRGMYQPQHF.

This clonotype occurred a few times. One end of the junction fails to match germline, which may point to a read error. This sequence joins TRBV12-3 or TRBV12-4 and TRBJ2-4; TRBD1 matches 10 bases. The CDR3 is 14 amino acids. The DNA of the CDR3 is TGTGCGAGTTTTCGGACAGGGGGTATGGGCATTAAGTACTTC. Amino acid sequence: CASFRTGGMGIKYF.

At least ten counts were recorded for this clonotype. This chain uses TRBV27 with TRBJ1-6; 7 nucleotides agree with TRBD1. The CDR3 is 15 residues long. CDR1 and CDR2 (germline): MNHEY, SMNVEV (reference sequence). The ends lost 6 bases at V and 8 bases at J; junction bases unmatched: 10. CDR3 residues: CASRLTRGTHSPLHF. The CDR3 bases are TGTGCCAGCAGACTAACCAGGGGGACCCATTCACCCCTCCACTTT.

At least ten counts were recorded for this clonotype. The rearrangement uses TRBV6-1 and TRBJ2-2; 11 nucleotides align to TRBD1. The ends lost 6 bases at V and 4 bases at J; junction bases unmatched: 7. The CDR3 spans 16 residues. Germline-derived CDR1 and CDR2 are MNHNS and SASEGT. The CDR3 is CASRKLGTGGTGELFF. In DNA, the CDR3 is TGTGCCAGCAGGAAACTCGGGACAGGGGGCACCGGGGAGCTGTTTTTT.